The 23 T cell receptor beta chains presented below share a single source sample, sequenced in a study of shared clonotypes between healthy human individuals. Sequencing was performed with immunoSEQ multiplex PCR; in TCRdb, only in-frame clones are kept and a portion is missing. The repertoire consists of 2 million to 2.5 million clones, with roughly 92% occurring once and the leading ten covering 0.3% to 0.45%. What was sequenced was naive CD4+ T cells from PBMCs. Regarding subset: CD45RA+ positively selected. These receptor sequences come from a young man in good health. Some clones in this sample may be carry-over from other donors' samples.

V usage is TRBV5-1 and J usage is TRBJ1-4; a weak D match, TRBD1 (5 bases). The V and J ends lost 0 bases and 6 bases respectively, with 15 bases between them. The CDR3 runs to 16 residues. CDR1 is SGHRS and CDR2 is YFSETQ in the germline V gene. CDR3 loop: CASSLDGFGGYEKLFF. CDR3 DNA: TGCGCCAGCAGCTTGGATGGCTTCGGGGGATATGAAAAACTGTTTTTT.

In this sample, this clone turned up once. V gene TRBV6-6 combines with J gene TRBJ2-5; the D is unclear. V was trimmed by 2 bases and J by 0 bases, leaving 7 bases between them. CDR1 is MNHNY and CDR2 is SVGAGI in the germline V gene (reference sequence). CDR3 length: 14 amino acids. The CDR3 sequence: CASSYLTDQETQYF. Written as DNA, the CDR3 is TGTGCCAGCAGTTACCTAACAGACCAAGAGACCCAGTACTTC.

The chain couples TRBV7-3 to TRBJ2-1; no reliable D call. V was clipped by 5 bases and J by 7 bases, with 18 bases between them. The CDR3 is 15 amino acids. Germline-derived CDR1 and CDR2 are SGHTA and FQGTGA. The chain's CDR3 is CASSKGAGPANEQFF. CDR3 sequence (DNA): TGTGCCAGCAGCAAAGGCGCTGGACCGGCGAATGAGCAGTTCTTC.

The rearrangement joins TRBV7-2 to TRBJ2-2; TRBD1 matches at 8 bases. The length of the CDR3 is 15 residues. Germline-derived CDR1 and CDR2 are SGHTA and FQGNSA. V gave up 5 bases and J gave up 6 bases; unmatched junction bases: 8. CDR3 loop: CASSPTGGGPGELFF. DNA of the CDR3: TGTGCCAGCAGCCCAACAGGGGGAGGCCCCGGGGAGCTGTTTTTT.

In the case of this clone: An end of the junction differs from the germline gene, which may be a read error. V is TRBV2 and J is TRBJ2-5; D is ambiguous. CDR1 and CDR2 (germline): SNHLY, FYNNEI. This CDR3 has 14 residues. The CDR3, as DNA: TGTGCCAGCAGTAAAGCTCTCCCCGGGGAGACCCAGTACTTC. Protein sequence: CASSKALPGETQYF.

This sequence joins TRBV27 and TRBJ2-1; tentatively, D is TRBD1 (7 bases). The CDR3 length is 16 residues. Germline assignment: CDR1 MNHEY and CDR2 SMNVEV (reference sequence). V was shortened by 5 bases and J by 1 base, with 15 bases between the two germline ends. In nucleotides, the CDR3 is TGTGCCAGCAGTAGCGCGCCAGGGGGGTCCTACAATGAGCAGTTCTTC. Translated, it gives CASSSAPGGSYNEQFF.

The rearrangement links TRBV2 to TRBJ2-1; 9 nucleotides align to TRBD2. Germline CDR1 is SNHLY and CDR2 is FYNNEI. There are 15 residues in the CDR3. V dropped 2 bases and J dropped 7; count of bases not matched to a gene: 6. CDR3: CASSEQGTSGNEQFF. The CDR3 DNA reads as TGTGCCAGCAGTGAACAAGGAACTAGCGGGAATGAGCAGTTCTTC.

The V and J genes are TRBV5-4 and TRBJ2-7, with D perhaps matching TRBD2 (6 bases). Looked up from germline, CDR1 is SGHNT and CDR2 is YYREEE (reference sequence). The CDR3 runs to 15 residues. V was pared by 2 bases and J by 0 bases, with 12 bases between. The CDR3 sequence: CASSLGRGSSYEQYF. The CDR3 nucleotides are TGTGCCAGCAGCTTAGGACGGGGGAGCTCCTACGAGCAGTACTTC.

The chain links TRBV2 to TRBJ2-7; D gene uncertain. Germline values: CDR1 SNHLY, CDR2 FYNNEI. The ends were cut back, 2 bases at V and 5 bases at J, with 10 bases in the middle. The CDR3 extends over 13 amino acids. The CDR3 sequence is CASSEQTLHEQYF. The DNA for the CDR3 is TGTGCCAGCAGTGAACAAACCCTCCACGAGCAGTACTTC.

The chain joins TRBV11-2 to TRBJ2-1, with 10 bases aligning to TRBD2. The ends lost 1 base at V and 0 bases at J; junction bases unmatched: 3. Germline loops: CDR1 SGHAT, CDR2 FQNNGV. There are 17 residues in the CDR3. The CDR3 coding sequence is TGTGCCAGCAGCTTAGTTCTAGCGGGAGTCTCCTACAATGAGCAGTTCTTC. Translation: CASSLVLAGVSYNEQFF.

The chain couples TRBV28 to TRBJ1-2, with 9 bases fitting TRBD1. Per germline, CDR1 MDHEN and CDR2 SYDVKM. This CDR3 region has 16 residues. J lost 1 base, V lost 8 bases, and 11 bases had no gene match. DNA for the CDR3: TGTGCCAGCTTACCGGGACAGGGTCTTATTAACTATGGCTACACCTTC. Protein: CASLPGQGLINYGYTF.

This clone was detected only once. The chain has TRBV10-2 and TRBJ2-7, with 14 bases that match TRBD2. CDR3 length equals 15 residues. With V trimmed by 6 bases and J by 4 bases, 5 bases remained unmatched. CDR1 is WSHSY and CDR2 is SAAADI in the germline V gene. CDR3 nucleotide sequence: TGCGCCAGCAGGGCCGGGACTAGCGGGAGTTACGAGCAGTACTTC. This sequence encodes CASRAGTSGSYEQYF.

The V call is TRBV28, the J call TRBJ1-2, with D possibly matching TRBD1 (5 bases). The V gene lost 10 bases and the J gene lost 4 bases, with 28 bases spanning the gap. The CDR3 runs 17 residues. Germline V lookup: CDR1 MDHEN, CDR2 SYDVKM. The CDR3 here is CATLEARETVKSYGYTF. For the CDR3, the DNA is TGTGCCACCCTCGAGGCCAGGGAAACTGTAAAGAGCTATGGCTACACCTTC.

The chain joins TRBV7-9 to TRBJ1-1; 8 nucleotides line up with TRBD1. CDR1 is SEHNR and CDR2 is FQNEAQ in the germline V gene (reference sequence). V lost 5 bases to trimming and J lost 4 bases; unmatched junction nucleotides: 9. The CDR3 runs to 15 residues. The CDR3 sequence is CASSRGTGHGTEAFF. CDR3 bases: TGTGCCAGCAGCCGCGGGACAGGTCACGGCACTGAAGCTTTCTTT.

This chain links TRBV19 with TRBJ2-5; D is perhaps TRBD2 (7 bases). The CDR3 totals 14 residues. Germline V CDR1 and CDR2: LNHDA, SQIVND (reference sequence). V gave up 5 bases and J gave up 9 bases, with 19 bases separating them. CDR3 amino acids: CASSDRGGGMAQYF. The CDR3 bases are TGTGCCAGTAGTGACCGAGGGGGGGGGATGGCCCAGTACTTC.

This clone was seen a single time. V usage is TRBV28 and J usage is TRBJ2-3; 10 nucleotides line up with TRBD2. This CDR3 contains 17 residues. Per germline, CDR1 MDHEN and CDR2 SYDVKM. The V and J ends lost 5 bases and 1 base, in that order; junction bases with no gene match: 9. CDR3 sequence reads: CASSIRTSGSRTDTQYF. CDR3 in DNA: TGTGCCAGCAGTATACGGACTAGCGGCTCACGCACAGATACGCAGTATTTT.

V and J are TRBV5-1 and TRBJ2-7; 8 nucleotides agree with TRBD2. The J segment lost 2 bases and the V segment lost 1 base, leaving 14 bases of the junction unmatched. Germline assignment: CDR1 SGHRS and CDR2 YFSETQ. The CDR3 has 18 residues. The CDR3 sequence is CASSLSGSFPINAYEQYF. As DNA, the CDR3 is TGCGCCAGCAGCTTGAGCGGGAGCTTCCCAATCAATGCCTACGAGCAGTACTTC.

The J gene is TRBJ2-5, the V gene TRBV7-9; D unclear. The CDR3 runs to 13 residues. V lost 7 bases to trimming and J lost 4 bases, with 13 bases between them. The germline V gene has CDR1 SEHNR and CDR2 FQNEAQ (reference sequence). CDR3 nucleotides: TGTGCCAGCAACCTAGGCCTGGGAGAGACCCAGTACTTC. This gives the protein CASNLGLGETQYF.

The chain links TRBV5-5 to TRBJ1-1; 8 bases line up with TRBD1. CDR3 length: 15 amino acids. Germline V gene sequence: CDR1 SGHKS, CDR2 YYEKEE (reference sequence). J gave up 9 bases and V 0 bases, and 10 bases lay outside the gene matches. CDR3 bases: TGTGCCAGCAGCTTGGCGCAGGACAGGGTTTTTCAAGCTTTCTTT. This codes for CASSLAQDRVFQAFF.

The rearrangement links TRBV4-2 to TRBJ2-7, with 7 nucleotides matching TRBD2. With V trimmed by 1 base and J by 2 bases, 5 bases remained unmatched. In germline, CDR1 is LGHNA, CDR2 YNFKEQ. The CDR3 spans 15 residues. The CDR3 loop is CASSQVTGGTYEQYF. The CDR3 DNA reads as TGTGCCAGCAGCCAAGTGACGGGAGGAACCTACGAGCAGTACTTC.

This clone was observed at least ten times. The chain links TRBV9 to TRBJ2-3; D gene uncertain. CDR1 is SGDLS, CDR2 YYNGEE, per germline. The length of the CDR3 is 15 residues. Between the trimmed V and J ends, which lost 2 bases and 0 bases, there was a span of 10 bases. CDR3 nucleotides: TGTGCCAGCAGCGTGATTCCGACGAGCACAGATACGCAGTATTTT. Its protein product is CASSVIPTSTDTQYF.

The rearrangement joins TRBV9 to TRBJ1-1; the D gene is possibly TRBD1 (6 bases). Between the trimmed V and J ends, which lost 3 bases and 1 base, there was a span of 16 bases. Germline V CDR1 and CDR2: SGDLS, YYNGEE. The length of the CDR3 is 16 residues. CDR3 sequence reads: CASSEGTPSGNTEAFF. DNA for the CDR3: TGTGCCAGCAGCGAGGGGACACCTTCTGGGAACACTGAAGCTTTCTTT.

Worth noting for this clone: This sample also contains other DNA sequences that code for the same CDR3. The chain recombines TRBV5-4 with TRBJ1-3; D not resolved. Trimming removed 4 bases at V and 0 bases at J, with 5 bases between. Germline lookup yields CDR1 SGHNT and CDR2 YYREEE (reference sequence). This CDR3 has 13 amino acids. The CDR3 nucleotides are TGTGCCAGCAGCCGGGACTCTGGAAACACCATATATTTT. Protein: CASSRDSGNTIYF.